This TCR beta chain was obtained from a study of T-cell reconstitution after alpha-beta-depleted transplantation in children. The CDR3 sequence is 13 residues long. V lost 0 bases to trimming and J lost 4 bases, with 6 bases between them. Germline loops: CDR1 SGHAT, CDR2 FQNNGV. During its preparation, the TCRbeta library received unique molecular identifiers. TCRdb re-called the PCR reads with MiXCR, one entry per CDR3 protein. The sample includes about 610,000 distinct CDR3 sequences, about 10% of them seen just once. This clonotype was seen ten or more times. Material: PBMCs from the stem cell graft donor, obtained from the stem cell graft. The clonotype was recovered from a human donor who donated a stem cell graft to a child with acute myeloid leukemia. The V gene is TRBV11-2, the J gene TRBJ1-1; the D is unclear. DNA for the CDR3: TGTGCCAGCAGCTTAGATTCGCGCACTGAAGCTTTCTTT. It specifies CASSLDSRTEAFF.